The 4 T cell receptor beta chains reported below all come from one sample, sequenced in a study of T cell changes during pregnancy in multiple sclerosis (dated by TCRdb to between 2018 and 2021). Library construction relied on the immunoSEQ multiplex PCR assay. TCRdb provides this immuneACCESS table in a form limited to in-frame rearrangements. Some clones are lacking; in checked studies, under half of them reflect an unresolved V gene, and why the rest are absent is not known. The sample table records fewer than 80,000 clones; 89% of these occur just once. The ten largest clones add up to more than 0.8% of the sample. This specimen consisted of peripheral blood, obtained in the first trimester of pregnancy. The source is a female donor in good health, enrolled as a control in a pregnancy study.

V usage is TRBV25-1 and J usage is TRBJ2-1; perhaps TRBD1 as D (6 bases). This CDR3 contains 14 residues. Trimming stripped 6 bases from V and 1 base from J, with 10 bases between. Per the germline V gene, CDR1 is MGHDK and CDR2 is SYGVNS. CDR3: CASRITGSYNEQFF. In nucleotides, the CDR3 is TGTGCCAGCAGAATTACAGGGTCCTACAATGAGCAGTTCTTC.

V is TRBV5-1 and J is TRBJ1-1; the match to TRBD1 covers 8 bases. V shed 4 bases, J shed 2 bases, and the junction held 10 bases outside the gene matches. The CDR3 covers 16 residues. CDR1 is SGHRS and CDR2 is YFSETQ in the germline V gene. The CDR3 bases are TGCGCCAGCAGCACCCGACAGGGGAGGAGAAACACTGAAGCTTTCTTT. This translates into CASSTRQGRRNTEAFF. The full variable domain, with the rest looked up from reference TRBV5-1 and TRBJ1-1, is KAGVTQTPRYLIKTRGQQVTLSCSPISGHRSVSWYQQTPGQGLQFLFEYFSETQRNKGNFPGRFSGRQFSNSRSEMNVSTLELGDSALYLCASSTRQGRRNTEAFFGQGTRLTVV.

The chain is built from TRBV4-2 and TRBJ2-1, with TRBD2 identical over 8 bases. In germline, CDR1 is LGHNA, CDR2 YNFKEQ. V was clipped by 6 bases and J by 3 bases; unmatched bases: 7. This CDR3 is 15 amino acids long. The CDR3 here is CASRVGSGGYNEQFF. For the CDR3, the DNA is TGTGCCAGCAGGGTCGGGAGCGGGGGCTACAATGAGCAGTTCTTC.

The J gene is TRBJ2-2, the V gene TRBV7-8; D unclear. Germline values: CDR1 SGHVS, CDR2 FQNEAQ. The V end lost 1 base, the J end lost 4 bases, and 13 bases lay between the germline ends. CDR3 size: 16 residues. The CDR3 loop is CASSLGSAAFTGELFF. CDR3 nucleotides: TGTGCCAGCAGCTTAGGGTCGGCGGCTTTCACCGGGGAGCTGTTTTTT.